Below are 3 T cell receptor beta chains sequenced from a single sample in a study of blood T cell repertoires in COVID-19. Measured with immunoSEQ multiplex PCR; TCRdb has only the in-frame clones, and not every one. The sample has 170,000 or so clones, 85% to 90% seen once. The sample taken for sequencing was peripheral blood. The receptors derive from a woman aged 65 to 85 with COVID-19, enrolled during active disease.

The J gene is TRBJ2-1, the V gene TRBV3-1 (or the pseudogene TRBV3-2); 9 bases are a match to TRBD2. The V segment lost 4 bases and the J segment 6 bases; nucleotides outside the gene matches: 4. The germline V gene encodes CDR1 LGHDT and CDR2 YNNKEL (reference sequence). This CDR3 has 14 residues. This CDR3 is CASSRLAGPNEQFF. Here the CDR3 DNA reads TGTGCCAGCAGCCGCCTAGCGGGGCCCAATGAGCAGTTCTTC.

The chain's CDR3 is CSVLPGGYNEQFF. The DNA of the CDR3 is TGCAGCGTTCTGCCCGGTGGCTACAATGAGCAGTTCTTC. The V and J genes are TRBV29-1 and TRBJ2-1; D gene uncertain. The germline V and J ends were trimmed by 5 bases and 3 bases, with 11 bases remaining between them. This CDR3 contains 13 residues. Per germline, CDR1 SQVTM and CDR2 ANQGSEA.

The rearrangement uses TRBV9 and TRBJ2-3; tentative D call: TRBD1 (6 bases). The germline V and J ends were trimmed by 3 bases and 4 bases, with 21 bases remaining between them. The CDR3 is 17 residues long. CDR1 is SGDLS, CDR2 YYNGEE, per germline. The CDR3 region is CASSGGPQGSFADTQYF. CDR3 nucleotide sequence: TGTGCCAGCAGCGGAGGGCCCCAGGGGAGTTTCGCAGATACGCAGTATTTT.